A single sample is the source of the 20 T cell receptor beta chains below, sequenced in a study of cytotoxic CD8 clonotypes in ibrutinib-treated CLL. Assay used: immunoSEQ multiplex PCR; TCRdb lists only in-frame clones, some missing. The sample holds 200,000 to 250,000 clones, more than 75% seen once. The sample in question was PBMCs, obtained after 12 months of ibrutinib treatment. Receptors were obtained from a human donor with chronic lymphocytic leukemia.

The chain carries TRBV5-1 and TRBJ2-2, with 8 positions matching TRBD1. Germline CDR1 is SGHRS and CDR2 is YFSETQ. V was pared by 4 bases and J by 2 bases, with 7 bases of the junction left unmatched. CDR3 length equals 16 residues. The CDR3: CASSPGQEVNTGELFF. CDR3 nucleotide sequence: TGCGCCAGCAGCCCGGGACAGGAGGTTAACACCGGGGAGCTGTTTTTT.

This clone has just one count. V and J are TRBV18 and TRBJ2-7; D possibly corresponds to TRBD1 (5 bases). Between the trimmed V and J ends, which lost 3 bases and 1 base, there was a span of 13 bases. The CDR3 has 15 amino acids. The V gene's germline CDR1 is KGHSH and CDR2 LQKENI. The CDR3 spells CASSPKTVSSYEQYF. CDR3 nucleotides: TGTGCCAGCTCACCTAAGACAGTTAGTTCCTACGAGCAGTACTTC.

The CDR3 region is CASSPDRGRYEQYF. The CDR3 DNA follows: TGTGCCAGTAGTCCGGACAGGGGGCGGTACGAGCAGTACTTC. V and J are TRBV19 and TRBJ2-7; 11 bases are a match to TRBD1. CDR1 and CDR2 from the germline V gene are LNHDA and SQIVND (reference sequence). V was pared by 5 bases and J by 4 bases, with 4 bases of the junction left unmatched. This CDR3 region has 14 residues.

The chain combines TRBV6-5 with TRBJ1-1; TRBD1 is a possible D gene (5 bases). The CDR3 covers 14 residues. Germline values: CDR1 MNHEY, CDR2 SVGAGI. With 2 bases removed from V and 9 bases from J, the gap between germline ends came to 16 bases. The CDR3 loop is CASSYGPYRKQAFF. DNA of the CDR3: TGTGCCAGCAGTTACGGCCCGTACAGGAAACAAGCTTTCTTT.

As to this clone: The same CDR3 arises from other DNA sequences in this sample as well. The rearrangement links TRBV29-1 to TRBJ2-7; the D is unclear. The germline V gene has CDR1 SQVTM and CDR2 ANQGSEA. The CDR3 contains 12 residues. The ends were cut back, 0 bases at V and 7 bases at J, with 10 bases in the middle. The CDR3 bases are TGCAGCGTTGAAGATGCCCACCTAGAGCAGTACTTC. This translates into CSVEDAHLEQYF.

The gene calls are TRBV27 and TRBJ1-2; D unclear. There are 14 residues in the CDR3. CDR1 is MNHEY, CDR2 SMNVEV, per germline (reference sequence). The ends were cut back, 6 bases at V and 0 bases at J, with 11 bases in the middle. This CDR3 reads CASSPGSSNYGYTF. DNA of the CDR3: TGTGCCAGCAGCCCGGGAAGTTCTAACTATGGCTACACCTTC.

This clone was observed once. CDR3 nucleotides: TGTGCCATCAGGGACCCTGATAACACTGAAGCTTTCTTT. It yields the protein CAIRDPDNTEAFF. The chain carries TRBV10-3 and TRBJ1-1, with no clear D. Per germline, CDR1 ENHRY and CDR2 SYGVKD. The V gene lost 6 bases and the J gene lost 2 bases, with 10 bases spanning the gap. The CDR3 is made up of 13 amino acids.

This rearrangement joins TRBV27 to TRBJ2-1, with D tentatively TRBD1 or TRBD2 (5 bases each). The CDR3 is 12 residues long. Trimming pared 2 bases from V and 8 bases from J, leaving 7 bases between. In germline, CDR1 is MNHEY, CDR2 SMNVEV (reference sequence). CDR3 DNA: TGTGCCAGCAGTTTAACGGGACATGAGCAGTTCTTC. Its protein product is CASSLTGHEQFF.

The V and J genes are TRBV23-1 and TRBJ2-3; 7 bases match TRBD1. TRBV23-1 is given ORF status, its function remaining uncertain. The CDR3 extends over 16 amino acids. V gave up 8 bases and J gave up 5 bases; unmatched junction bases: 16. CDR3 loop: CASSPPEGAEGDTQYF. CDR3 nucleotide sequence: TGCGCCAGCTCTCCACCTGAGGGGGCTGAAGGAGATACGCAGTATTTT.

The V gene is TRBV7-9, the J gene TRBJ2-3; D is possibly TRBD1 or TRBD2 (5 bases each). CDR1 SEHNR and CDR2 FQNEAQ come from the germline V gene (reference sequence). V was pared by 1 base and J by 4 bases, with 9 bases between. The CDR3 covers 14 residues. The CDR3 protein is CASSLVRDPDTQYF. The CDR3 DNA sequence: TGTGCCAGCAGCTTAGTCCGGGACCCAGATACGCAGTATTTT. The full variable domain, completed using reference TRBV7-9 and TRBJ2-3, is DTGVSQNPRHKITKRGQNVTFRCDPISEHNRLYWYRQTLGQGPEFLTYFQNEAQLEKSRLLSDRFSAERPKGSFSTLEIQRTEQGDSAMYLCASSLVRDPDTQYFGPGTRLTVL.

This chain joins TRBV18 and TRBJ2-1; 7 bases map to TRBD2. The CDR3 spans 15 residues. The germline V gene encodes CDR1 KGHSH and CDR2 LQKENI. Losses at the gene ends were 4 bases for V and 6 bases for J; bases not matched to a gene: 9. CDR3 residues: CASSQNRWGGNEQFF. CDR3 in DNA: TGTGCCAGCTCACAAAACCGTTGGGGGGGCAATGAGCAGTTCTTC.

This chain joins TRBV5-1 and TRBJ2-1; D is uncertain. V was shortened by 6 bases and J by 4 bases, with 5 bases between the two germline ends. The length of the CDR3 is 11 residues. CDR1 and CDR2 (germline): SGHRS, YFSETQ. The CDR3 nucleotides read TGCGCCAGCATGGAATACAATGAGCAGTTCTTC. It yields the protein CASMEYNEQFF.

The chain recombines TRBV30 with TRBJ2-3, with D uncertain. Germline assignment: CDR1 GTSNPN and CDR2 SVGIG (reference sequence). Trimming left V 0 bases short and J 7 bases short, with 8 bases between. The CDR3 spans 12 residues. CDR3 region: CAWSVRGYTQYF. For the CDR3, the DNA is TGTGCCTGGAGTGTACGCGGATATACGCAGTATTTT.

CDR3 loop: CASSEAPSGLLNYGYTF. CDR3 DNA: TGTGCCAGCAGTGAAGCTCCATCAGGGCTCCTTAACTATGGCTACACCTTC. V and J are TRBV6-1 and TRBJ1-2; the D gene is possibly TRBD1 (5 bases). Germline CDR1 and CDR2: MNHNS and SASEGT. CDR3 length equals 17 residues. The V and J ends lost 0 bases and 1 base respectively, with 15 bases between them.

The chain combines TRBV15 with TRBJ1-2; D call uncertain. The V end lost 5 bases, the J end lost 5 bases, and 12 bases lay between the germline ends. The CDR3 spans 13 residues. Germline V gene lookup returns CDR1 LNHNV and CDR2 YYDKDF (reference sequence). CDR3: CATSSLAHYGYTF. The CDR3 nucleotides read TGTGCCACCAGCTCGCTAGCCCATTATGGCTACACCTTC.

The chain employs TRBV2 and TRBJ2-7; D is uncertain. The V and J ends lost 1 base and 4 bases respectively, with 11 bases between them. CDR3 size: 14 residues. From germline, CDR1 is SNHLY and CDR2 FYNNEI. CDR3 DNA: TGTGCCAGCAGTGAAGGGCGAGGAGCGTACGAGCAGTACTTC. Translating gives CASSEGRGAYEQYF.

There are many counts of this clone. V gene TRBV6-5 combines with J gene TRBJ2-1; D not certain. This CDR3 contains 13 residues. CDR1 MNHEY and CDR2 SVGAGI come from the germline V gene. Trimming shortened V by 7 bases and J by 0 bases, and 7 bases separated the two germline ends. As DNA, the CDR3 is TGTGCCAGCATGGACCGCTCCTACAATGAGCAGTTCTTC. Protein product: CASMDRSYNEQFF.

V is TRBV7-9 and J is TRBJ2-5; 7 bases are a match to TRBD2. The V gene's germline CDR1 is SEHNR and CDR2 FQNEAQ (reference sequence). CDR3 length: 16 amino acids. V lost 1 base and J lost 5; bases outside the gene matches: 10. This chain's CDR3 is CASSLVLSGWRETQYF. The CDR3 DNA sequence: TGTGCCAGCAGCTTAGTTCTTAGCGGGTGGCGGGAGACCCAGTACTTC.

The chain is built from TRBV11-2 and TRBJ2-5; D not resolved. The CDR3 contains 12 residues. CDR1 SGHAT and CDR2 FQNNGV come from the germline V gene. Between the trimmed V and J ends, which lost 9 bases and 3 bases, there was a span of 11 bases. This CDR3 is CASSLIEETQYF. The CDR3 DNA follows: TGTGCCAGTTCCCTGATCGAAGAGACCCAGTACTTC.

This clone was observed once. This rearrangement joins TRBV5-8 to TRBJ2-7, with 8 bases identical to TRBD2. CDR3 length: 17 residues. Germline loops: CDR1 SGHTS, CDR2 YDEGEE. With 0 bases clipped from V and 2 bases from J, the junction kept 10 bases outside the gene matches. CDR3 protein: CASSLASGGRIAYEQYF. The CDR3 nucleotides read TGTGCCAGCAGCTTGGCCTCGGGGGGGCGCATAGCCTACGAGCAGTACTTC.